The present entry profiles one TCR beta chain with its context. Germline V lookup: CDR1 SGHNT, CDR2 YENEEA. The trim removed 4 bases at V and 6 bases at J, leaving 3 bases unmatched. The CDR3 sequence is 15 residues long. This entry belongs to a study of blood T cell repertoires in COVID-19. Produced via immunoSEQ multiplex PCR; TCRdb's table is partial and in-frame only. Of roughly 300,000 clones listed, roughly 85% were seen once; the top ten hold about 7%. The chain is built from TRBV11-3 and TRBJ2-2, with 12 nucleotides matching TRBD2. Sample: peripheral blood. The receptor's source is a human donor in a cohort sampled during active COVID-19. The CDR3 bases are TGTGCCAGCAGCTCGAGGACTAGCGGGGCCGGGGAGCTGTTTTTT. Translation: CASSSRTSGAGELFF.